This T cell receptor beta chain was sequenced in a study of molecular identifiers for immune sequencing clone quantification. Making the bulk TCR libraries relied on previously described methods and listed TCR primers. MiXCR was run by TCRdb on the PCR reads, yielding one entry per CDR3 protein. The data hold about 640,000 distinct CDR3 sequences, with 15% to 20% observed a single time. Sorted cells numbering roughly 19,000 to 1,100,000, with 10%, 30% or 50% RNA, yielded the naive CD8 libraries. As CD8+CD4-CCR7+CD45RA+ cells, naive CD8 T cells were sorted. Study-wide points: Spiked Jurkat TCR RNA equivalent to one cell was reportedly detectable in approximately 980,000 naive cells.

CDR1 and CDR2 (germline): MNHEY, SMNVEV (reference sequence). J was trimmed by 5 bases and V by 3 bases; bases with no gene match: 9. This CDR3 comprises 15 residues. This clonotype showed up just a few times. Its antigen is undetermined. V usage is TRBV27 and J usage is TRBJ1-1; TRBD1 matches 7 bases. Sequencing was carried out using naive CD8+ T cells from blood, with Jurkat cell RNA spiked in. Noted subset: FACS-sorted CD8+CD4-CCR7+CD45RA+ naive T cells. This clonotype was obtained from a human donor in good health. Some libraries in this study had Jurkat cell RNA spiked in. CDR3 protein: CASSFSGGLGTEAFF. The DNA of the CDR3 is TGTGCCAGCAGTTTCTCAGGGGGACTAGGAACTGAAGCTTTCTTT.